This TCR beta chain was recovered during a study of T cell changes during pregnancy in multiple sclerosis. V gave up 4 bases and J gave up 4 bases; unmatched junction bases: 6. CDR3 size: 15 residues. The germline V gene encodes CDR1 SGDLS and CDR2 YYNGEE. Profiled with immunoSEQ multiplex PCR; TCRdb holds only in-frame clones, not every one. Of fewer than 45,000 clones in the sample, 90% to 95% were seen once. This clone has just a few counts. This chain connects TRBV9 to TRBJ1-2; 11 positions agree with TRBD1. This TCR was sampled from a female donor in good health, enrolled as a control in a pregnancy study. The input for sequencing was CD4+ T cells from peripheral blood mononuclear cells, taken in the second trimester of pregnancy. CDR3 in amino acids: CASSPGTGGLYGYTF. In DNA form, the CDR3 reads TGTGCCAGCAGCCCGGGGACAGGGGGTCTCTATGGCTACACCTTC.